This T cell receptor beta chain appears in the sequencing data of a study of shared clonotypes between healthy human individuals. Germline CDR1 SGHNT, CDR2 YYREEE (reference sequence). V shed 4 bases and J 7 bases; nucleotides not matched to a gene: 19. The CDR3 has 20 amino acids. The assay ran at deep level. Data came from immunoSEQ multiplex PCR; TCRdb stores just in-frame clones and leaves some out. Among some 500,000 clones listed, 90% to 96% were seen once. Sequencing was performed on naive CD4+ T cells sorted from blood. Described subset: CD45RA+ positively selected. The clonotype comes from a woman in her 30s in good health. V is TRBV5-4 and J is TRBJ2-2, with TRBD2 identical over 13 bases. CDR3 in DNA: TGTGCCAGCAGCACCGGGACTAGCGGGGATTTGGGGAGGTTTTACGGGGAGCTGTTTTTT. Its protein product is CASSTGTSGDLGRFYGELFF.